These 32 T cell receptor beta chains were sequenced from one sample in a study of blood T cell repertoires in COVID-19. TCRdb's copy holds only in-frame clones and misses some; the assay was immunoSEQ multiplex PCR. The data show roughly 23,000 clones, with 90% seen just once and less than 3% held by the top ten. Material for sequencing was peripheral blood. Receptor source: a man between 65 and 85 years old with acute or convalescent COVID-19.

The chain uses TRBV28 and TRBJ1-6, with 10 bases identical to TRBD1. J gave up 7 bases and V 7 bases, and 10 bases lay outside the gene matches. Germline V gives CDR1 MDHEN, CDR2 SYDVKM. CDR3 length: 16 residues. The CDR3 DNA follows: TGTGCCAGCACCAAAAGACAGGGGGCCCACAATTCACCCCTCCACTTT. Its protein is CASTKRQGAHNSPLHF.

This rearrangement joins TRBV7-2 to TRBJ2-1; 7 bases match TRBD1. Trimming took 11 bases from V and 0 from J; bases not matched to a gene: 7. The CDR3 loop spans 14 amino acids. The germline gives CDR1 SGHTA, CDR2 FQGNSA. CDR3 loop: CASVGDSSYNEQFF. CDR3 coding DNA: TGTGCCTCCGTGGGGGACAGCTCCTACAATGAGCAGTTCTTC.

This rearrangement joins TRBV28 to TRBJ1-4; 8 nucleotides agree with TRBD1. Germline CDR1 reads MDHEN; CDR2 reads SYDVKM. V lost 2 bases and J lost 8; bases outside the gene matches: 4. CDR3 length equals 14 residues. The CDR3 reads CASSLSRGQEKLFF. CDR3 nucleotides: TGTGCCAGCAGTTTAAGCAGGGGGCAGGAAAAACTGTTTTTT.

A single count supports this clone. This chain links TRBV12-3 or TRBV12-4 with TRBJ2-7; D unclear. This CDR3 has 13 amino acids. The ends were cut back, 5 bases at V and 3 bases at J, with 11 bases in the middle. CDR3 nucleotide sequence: TGTGCCAGCAGTATACGACAAGACTACGAGCAGTACTTC. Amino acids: CASSIRQDYEQYF.

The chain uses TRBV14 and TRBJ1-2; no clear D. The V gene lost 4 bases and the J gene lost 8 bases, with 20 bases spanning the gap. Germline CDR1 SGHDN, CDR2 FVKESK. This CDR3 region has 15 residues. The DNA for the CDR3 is TGTGCCAGCAGCCGAGGAGGTTTAGGCAGTTACGGCTACACCTTC. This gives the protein CASSRGGLGSYGYTF.

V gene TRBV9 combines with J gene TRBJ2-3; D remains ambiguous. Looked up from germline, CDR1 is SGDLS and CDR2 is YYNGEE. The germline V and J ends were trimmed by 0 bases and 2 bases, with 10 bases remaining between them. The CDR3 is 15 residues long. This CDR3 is CASSVAGRYTDTQYF. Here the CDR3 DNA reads TGTGCCAGCAGCGTAGCTGGTCGCTACACAGATACGCAGTATTTT. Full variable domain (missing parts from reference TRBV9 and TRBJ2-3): DSGVTQTPKHLITATGQRVTLRCSPRSGDLSVYWYQQSLDQGLQFLIQYYNGEERAKGNILERFSAQQFPDLHSELNLSSLELGDSALYFCASSVAGRYTDTQYFGPGTRLTVL.

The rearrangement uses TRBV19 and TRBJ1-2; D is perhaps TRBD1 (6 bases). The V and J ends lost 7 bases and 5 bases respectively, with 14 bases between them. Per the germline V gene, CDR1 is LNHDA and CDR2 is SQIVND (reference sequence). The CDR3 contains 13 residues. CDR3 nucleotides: TGTGCCAGTACATCCGGGACACCTTATGGCTACACCTTC. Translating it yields CASTSGTPYGYTF. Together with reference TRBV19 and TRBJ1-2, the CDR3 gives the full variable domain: DGGITQSPKYLFRKEGQNVTLSCEQNLNHDAMYWYRQDPGQGLRLIYYSQIVNDFQKGDIAEGYSVSREKKESFPLTVTSAQKNPTAFYLCASTSGTPYGYTFGSGTRLTVV.

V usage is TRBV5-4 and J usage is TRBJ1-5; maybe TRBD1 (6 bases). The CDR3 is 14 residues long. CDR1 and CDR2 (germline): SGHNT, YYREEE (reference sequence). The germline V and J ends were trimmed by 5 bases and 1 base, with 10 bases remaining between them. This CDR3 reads CASSQGGSNQPQHF. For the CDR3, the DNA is TGTGCCAGCAGTCAAGGGGGAAGCAATCAGCCCCAGCATTTT.

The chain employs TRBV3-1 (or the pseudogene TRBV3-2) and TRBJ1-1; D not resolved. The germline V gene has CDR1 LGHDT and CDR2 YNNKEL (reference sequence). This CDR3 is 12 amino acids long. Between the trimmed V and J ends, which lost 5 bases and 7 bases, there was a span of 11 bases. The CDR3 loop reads CASSTGRVEAFF. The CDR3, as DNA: TGTGCCAGCAGCACCGGGAGGGTTGAAGCTTTCTTT.

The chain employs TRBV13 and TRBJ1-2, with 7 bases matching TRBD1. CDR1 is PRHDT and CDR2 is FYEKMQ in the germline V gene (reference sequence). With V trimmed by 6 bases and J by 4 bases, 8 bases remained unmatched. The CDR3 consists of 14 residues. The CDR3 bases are TGTGCCAGCAGGCCAACAGGGGTCCCCTATGGCTACACCTTC. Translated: CASRPTGVPYGYTF.

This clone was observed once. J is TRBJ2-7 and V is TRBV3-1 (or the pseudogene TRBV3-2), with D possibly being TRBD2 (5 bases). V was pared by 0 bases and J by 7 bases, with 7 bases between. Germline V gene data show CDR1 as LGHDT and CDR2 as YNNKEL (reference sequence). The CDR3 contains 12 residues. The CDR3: CASSQDTGEQYF. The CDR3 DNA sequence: TGTGCCAGCAGCCAAGATACGGGAGAGCAGTACTTC.

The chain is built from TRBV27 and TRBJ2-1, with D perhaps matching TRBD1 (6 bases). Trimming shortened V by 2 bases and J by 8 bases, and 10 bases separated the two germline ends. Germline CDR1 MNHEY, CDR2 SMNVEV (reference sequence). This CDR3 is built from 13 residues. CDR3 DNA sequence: TGTGCCAGCAGTTTAAACAGGGCGGATGAGCAGTTCTTC. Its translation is CASSLNRADEQFF.

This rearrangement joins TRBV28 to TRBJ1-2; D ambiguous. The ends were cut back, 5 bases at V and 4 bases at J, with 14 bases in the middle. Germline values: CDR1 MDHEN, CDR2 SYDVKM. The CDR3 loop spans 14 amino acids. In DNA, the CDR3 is TGTGCCAGCAGTCCTAACCGTCCGCTCTATGGCTACACCTTC. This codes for CASSPNRPLYGYTF.

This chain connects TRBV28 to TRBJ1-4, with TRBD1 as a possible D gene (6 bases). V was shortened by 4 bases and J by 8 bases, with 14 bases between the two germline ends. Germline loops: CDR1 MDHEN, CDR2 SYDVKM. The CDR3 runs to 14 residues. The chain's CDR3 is CASSWPGETEKLFF. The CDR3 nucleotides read TGTGCCAGCAGTTGGCCAGGGGAAACCGAAAAACTGTTTTTT.

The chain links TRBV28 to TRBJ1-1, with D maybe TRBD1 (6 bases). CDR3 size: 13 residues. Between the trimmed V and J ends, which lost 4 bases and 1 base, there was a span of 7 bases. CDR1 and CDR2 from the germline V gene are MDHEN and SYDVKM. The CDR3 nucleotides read TGTGCCAGCAGTTGGGGGCGGAACACTGAAGCTTTCTTT. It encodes CASSWGRNTEAFF.

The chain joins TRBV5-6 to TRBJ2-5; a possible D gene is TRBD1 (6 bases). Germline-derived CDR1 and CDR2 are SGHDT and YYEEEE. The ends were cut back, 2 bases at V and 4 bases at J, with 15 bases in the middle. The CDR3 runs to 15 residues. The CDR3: CASSFSQGHRETQYF. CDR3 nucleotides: TGTGCCAGCAGCTTCTCCCAGGGGCACCGAGAGACCCAGTACTTC.

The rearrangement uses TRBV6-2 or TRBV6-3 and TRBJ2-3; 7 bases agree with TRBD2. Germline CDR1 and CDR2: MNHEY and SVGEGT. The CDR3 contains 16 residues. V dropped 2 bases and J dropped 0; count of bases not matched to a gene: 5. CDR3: CASSYGFSGSTDTQYF. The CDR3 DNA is TGTGCCAGCAGTTACGGCTTTAGCGGGAGCACAGATACGCAGTATTTT.

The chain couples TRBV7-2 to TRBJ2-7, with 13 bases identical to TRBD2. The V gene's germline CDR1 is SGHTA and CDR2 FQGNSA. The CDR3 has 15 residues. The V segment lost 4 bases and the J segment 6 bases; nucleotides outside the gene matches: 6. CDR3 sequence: CASSSTSGGAFEQYF. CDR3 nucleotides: TGTGCCAGCAGCTCCACTAGCGGGGGGGCGTTCGAGCAGTACTTC.

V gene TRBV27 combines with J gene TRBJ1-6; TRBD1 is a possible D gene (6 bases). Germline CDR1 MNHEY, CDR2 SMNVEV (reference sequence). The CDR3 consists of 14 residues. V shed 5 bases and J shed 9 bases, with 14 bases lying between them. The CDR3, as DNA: TGTGCCAGCAGTCTAGGGGGACGGAGTTCACCCCTCCACTTT. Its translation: CASSLGGRSSPLHF.

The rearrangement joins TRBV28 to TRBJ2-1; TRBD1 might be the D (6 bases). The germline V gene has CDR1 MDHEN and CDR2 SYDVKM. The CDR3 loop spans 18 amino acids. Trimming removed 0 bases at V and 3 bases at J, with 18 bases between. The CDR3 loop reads CASSLWGTGKPVYNEQFF. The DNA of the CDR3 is TGTGCCAGCAGTTTATGGGGAACAGGGAAGCCAGTCTACAATGAGCAGTTCTTC.

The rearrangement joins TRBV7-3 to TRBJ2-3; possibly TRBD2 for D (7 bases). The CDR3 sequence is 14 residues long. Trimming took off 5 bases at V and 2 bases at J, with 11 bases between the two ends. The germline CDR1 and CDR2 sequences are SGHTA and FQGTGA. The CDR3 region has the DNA TGTGCCAGCAGCCCGGGGGGCCCCACAGATACGCAGTATTTT. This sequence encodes CASSPGGPTDTQYF. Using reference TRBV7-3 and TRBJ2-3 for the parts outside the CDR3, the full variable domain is GAGVSQTPSNKVTEKGKYVELRCDPISGHTALYWYRQSLGQGPEFLIYFQGTGAADDSGLPNDRFFAVRPEGSVSTLKIQRTERGDSAVYLCASSPGGPTDTQYFGPGTRLTVL.

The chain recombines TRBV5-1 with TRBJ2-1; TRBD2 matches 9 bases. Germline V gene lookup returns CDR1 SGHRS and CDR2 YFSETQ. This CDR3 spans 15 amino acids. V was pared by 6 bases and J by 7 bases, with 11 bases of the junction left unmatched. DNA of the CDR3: TGCGCCAGCACCACCAGGCTAGCGGGACCTAATGAGCAGTTCTTC. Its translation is CASTTRLAGPNEQFF.

Here the CDR3 reads CASSIMTGSLYGYTF. Here the CDR3 DNA reads TGTGCCAGCAGTATTATGACAGGTTCCCTTTATGGCTACACCTTC. The gene calls are TRBV2 and TRBJ1-2; D perhaps matches TRBD1 (6 bases). CDR1 is SNHLY and CDR2 is FYNNEI in the germline V gene. This CDR3 is 15 amino acids long. Trimming removed 5 bases at V and 5 bases at J, with 18 bases between.

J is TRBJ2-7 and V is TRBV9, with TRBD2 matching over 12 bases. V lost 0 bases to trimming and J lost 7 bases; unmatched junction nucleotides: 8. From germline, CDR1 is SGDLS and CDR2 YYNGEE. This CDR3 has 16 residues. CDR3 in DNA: TGTGCCAGCAGCGTAGACCCTAGCGGGGGGGAGAGGGAGCAGTACTTC. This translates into CASSVDPSGGEREQYF.

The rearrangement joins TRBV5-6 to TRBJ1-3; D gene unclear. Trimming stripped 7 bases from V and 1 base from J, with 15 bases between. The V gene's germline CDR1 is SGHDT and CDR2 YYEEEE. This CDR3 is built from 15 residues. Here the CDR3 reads CASSARLLSGNTIYF. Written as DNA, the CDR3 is TGTGCCAGCTCCGCGCGGTTACTTTCTGGAAACACCATATATTTT.

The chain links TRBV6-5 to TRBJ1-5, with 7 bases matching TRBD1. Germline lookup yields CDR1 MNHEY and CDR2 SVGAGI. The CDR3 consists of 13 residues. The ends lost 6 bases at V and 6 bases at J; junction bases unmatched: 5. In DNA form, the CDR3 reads TGTGCCAGCAGACTGGCAGGGGGTCAGCCCCAGCATTTT. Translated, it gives CASRLAGGQPQHF.

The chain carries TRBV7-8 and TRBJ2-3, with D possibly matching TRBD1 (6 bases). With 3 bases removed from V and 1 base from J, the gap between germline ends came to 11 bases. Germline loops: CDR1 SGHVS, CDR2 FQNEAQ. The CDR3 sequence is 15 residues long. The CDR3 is CASSFRQDGTDTQYF. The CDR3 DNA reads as TGTGCCAGCAGCTTTCGACAGGATGGCACAGATACGCAGTATTTT.

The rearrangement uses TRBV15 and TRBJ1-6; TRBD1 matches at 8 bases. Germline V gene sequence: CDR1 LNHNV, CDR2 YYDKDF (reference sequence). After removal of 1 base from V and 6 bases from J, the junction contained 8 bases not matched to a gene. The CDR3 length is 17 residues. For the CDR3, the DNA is TGTGCCACCAGCAGAGGACAGGGGTCGGACTTTAATTCACCCCTCCACTTT. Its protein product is CATSRGQGSDFNSPLHF. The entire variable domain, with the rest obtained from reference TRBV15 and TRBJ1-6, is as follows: DAMVIQNPRYQVTQFGKPVTLSCSQTLNHNVMYWYQQKSSQAPKLLFHYYDKDFNNEADTPDNFQSRRPNTSFCFLDIRSPGLGDTAMYLCATSRGQGSDFNSPLHFGNGTRLTVT.

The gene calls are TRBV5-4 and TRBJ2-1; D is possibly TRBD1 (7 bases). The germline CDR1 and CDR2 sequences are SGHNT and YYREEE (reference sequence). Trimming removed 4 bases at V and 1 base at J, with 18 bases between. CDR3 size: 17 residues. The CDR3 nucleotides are TGTGCCAGCAGCCCGGAAGGGGGCGGGGTTTCCTACAATGAGCAGTTCTTC. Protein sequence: CASSPEGGGVSYNEQFF.

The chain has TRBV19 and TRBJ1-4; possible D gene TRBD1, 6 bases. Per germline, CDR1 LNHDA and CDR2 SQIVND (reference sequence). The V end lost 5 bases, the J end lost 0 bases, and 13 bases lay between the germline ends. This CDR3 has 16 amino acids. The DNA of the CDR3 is TGTGCCAGTAGTCACCGGGACATCGCAACTAATGAAAAACTGTTTTTT. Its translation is CASSHRDIATNEKLFF.

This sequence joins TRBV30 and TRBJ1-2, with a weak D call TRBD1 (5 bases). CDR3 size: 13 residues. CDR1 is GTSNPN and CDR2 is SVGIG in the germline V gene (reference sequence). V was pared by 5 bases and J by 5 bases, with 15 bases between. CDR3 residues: CAWAPGDPYGYTF. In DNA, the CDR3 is TGTGCCTGGGCCCCGGGGGACCCGTATGGCTACACCTTC.

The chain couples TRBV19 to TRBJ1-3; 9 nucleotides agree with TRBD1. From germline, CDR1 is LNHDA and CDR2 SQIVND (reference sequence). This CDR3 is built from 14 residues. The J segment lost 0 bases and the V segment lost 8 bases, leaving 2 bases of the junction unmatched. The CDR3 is CASEGQGSGNTIYF. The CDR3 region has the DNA TGTGCCAGTGAGGGACAGGGCTCTGGAAACACCATATATTTT.